Presented here are 23 T cell receptor beta chains from one specimen sequenced in a study of blood T cell repertoires in COVID-19. TCRdb's copy holds only in-frame clones and misses some; the assay was immunoSEQ multiplex PCR. Of approximately 140,000 clones listed, 80% to 90% are singletons. The specimen was peripheral blood. These receptors were obtained from a man in his fifties or sixties with active or convalescent COVID-19.

The genes are TRBV7-9 and TRBJ2-7; possible D gene TRBD1, 5 bases. V was shortened by 2 bases and J by 7 bases, with 15 bases between the two germline ends. Germline V CDR1 and CDR2: SEHNR, FQNEAQ (reference sequence). The CDR3 contains 14 residues. CDR3 coding DNA: TGTGCCAGCAGCTTAACGGACAACTTCGAAGAGCAGTACTTC. This codes for CASSLTDNFEEQYF.

The rearrangement links TRBV10-3 to TRBJ2-1; possibly TRBD2 for D (8 bases). V was trimmed by 9 bases and J by 2 bases, leaving 17 bases between them. Germline CDR1 and CDR2: ENHRY and SYGVKD. This CDR3 region has 15 residues. Here the CDR3 reads CAIQGGGRTYNEQFF. CDR3 bases: TGTGCCATTCAAGGGGGCGGGAGGACCTACAATGAGCAGTTCTTC.

This clone was counted once. The gene calls are TRBV9 and TRBJ2-7; 8 nucleotides line up with TRBD2. Germline CDR1 reads SGDLS; CDR2 reads YYNGEE. This CDR3 comprises 16 residues. J was trimmed by 6 bases and V by 3 bases; bases with no gene match: 14. The CDR3 DNA is TGTGCCAGCAGCGCCGCCCCGGGTAGCGGGAAAAGCGAGCAGTACTTC. This encodes CASSAAPGSGKSEQYF.

The chain uses TRBV12-3 or TRBV12-4 and TRBJ2-5; maybe TRBD2 (5 bases). With 3 bases removed from V and 10 bases from J, the gap between germline ends came to 9 bases. The CDR3 sequence is 11 residues long. CDR3 nucleotide sequence: TGTGCCAGCAGTTTCAAAGCGGTCCAGTACTTC. This gives the protein CASSFKAVQYF.

The chain joins TRBV5-6 to TRBJ2-2, with D uncertain. The CDR3 consists of 15 residues. The germline V gene has CDR1 SGHDT and CDR2 YYEEEE. Trimming pared 1 base from V and 5 bases from J, leaving 12 bases between. The DNA for the CDR3 is TGTGCCAGCAGCTTGTACGGTACAGTGACCGGGGAGCTGTTTTTT. Protein sequence: CASSLYGTVTGELFF. The full variable domain, rest sourced from reference TRBV5-6 and TRBJ2-2, is DAGVTQSPTHLIKTRGQQVTLRCSPKSGHDTVSWYQQALGQGPQFIFQYYEEEERQRGNFPDRFSGHQFPNYSSELNVNALLLGDSALYLCASSLYGTVTGELFFGEGSRLTVL.

The chain has TRBV7-2 and TRBJ2-7; TRBD1 might be the D (6 bases). CDR3 length: 13 residues. V was clipped by 9 bases and J by 3 bases, with 15 bases between them. From germline, CDR1 is SGHTA and CDR2 FQGNSA. In DNA form, the CDR3 reads TGTGCCAGTGGTCGGACAGAGCTCTACGAGCAGTACTTC. It yields the protein CASGRTELYEQYF.

CDR3 residues: CASSQDGGAQGYTF. The CDR3 coding sequence is TGTGCCAGCAGCCAGGACGGGGGGGCCCAGGGCTACACCTTC. The V and J genes are TRBV5-4 and TRBJ1-2, with D possibly matching TRBD1 (6 bases). Trimming cost V 4 bases and J 8 bases, with 18 bases left between them. Germline-derived CDR1 and CDR2 are SGHNT and YYREEE (reference sequence). The CDR3 is made up of 14 amino acids.

The chain combines TRBV19 with TRBJ2-1; 7 nucleotides align to TRBD2. The CDR3 spans 14 residues. Trimming at V came to 5 bases and at J to 8 bases, leaving 9 bases not matched to a gene. Per germline, CDR1 LNHDA and CDR2 SQIVND (reference sequence). Here the CDR3 DNA reads TGTGCCAGTAGTCGATTGCGGGAGATGGATGAGCAGTTCTTC. Its protein is CASSRLREMDEQFF.

The V and J genes are TRBV11-2 and TRBJ1-2, with 7 bases aligning to TRBD1. CDR3 length: 14 amino acids. After removal of 2 bases from V and 7 bases from J, the junction contained 7 bases not matched to a gene. The germline gives CDR1 SGHAT, CDR2 FQNNGV. In nucleotides, the CDR3 is TGTGCCAGCAGCTTACTCGACAGGGATTTTGGCTACACCTTC. This translates into CASSLLDRDFGYTF.

The chain joins TRBV4-1 to TRBJ2-3; 9 bases line up with TRBD1. Germline CDR1 reads MGHRA; CDR2 reads YSYEKL. With V trimmed by 0 bases and J by 0 bases, 4 bases remained unmatched. This CDR3 has 17 amino acids. The chain's CDR3 is CASSQDPGQGSTDTQYF. DNA of the CDR3: TGCGCCAGCAGCCAAGATCCGGGACAGGGTAGCACAGATACGCAGTATTTT.

This sequence joins TRBV2 and TRBJ2-7; no clear D. The length of the CDR3 is 14 residues. With 2 bases removed from V and 3 bases from J, the gap between germline ends came to 11 bases. Germline CDR1 SNHLY, CDR2 FYNNEI. In DNA, the CDR3 is TGTGCCAGCAGTGAATCAGTAAGGAGCTACGAGCAGTACTTC. Protein product: CASSESVRSYEQYF.

The genes are TRBV30 and TRBJ1-5; D gene unclear. The CDR3 runs to 14 residues. The germline CDR1 and CDR2 sequences are GTSNPN and SVGIG (reference sequence). Trimming took 1 base from V and 5 from J, leaving 12 bases between them. CDR3 region: CAWSGLSEDQPQHF. The CDR3 nucleotides read TGTGCCTGGAGTGGTCTATCAGAGGATCAGCCCCAGCATTTT.

The rearrangement joins TRBV27 to TRBJ1-6; no firm D call. This CDR3 contains 13 residues. The V gene lost 3 bases and the J gene lost 7 bases, with 7 bases spanning the gap. The germline gives CDR1 MNHEY, CDR2 SMNVEV (reference sequence). CDR3 nucleotides: TGTGCCAGCAGTTTCGGGTGGAATTCACCCCTCCACTTT. It yields the protein CASSFGWNSPLHF.

This rearrangement joins TRBV5-1 to TRBJ1-5; D might be TRBD1 (5 bases). The V gene lost 5 bases and the J gene lost 3 bases, with 9 bases spanning the gap. This CDR3 comprises 13 residues. Per germline, CDR1 SGHRS and CDR2 YFSETQ. This CDR3 is CASRLTDNQPQHF. The CDR3 DNA follows: TGCGCCAGCAGGTTGACAGACAATCAGCCCCAGCATTTT.

This chain uses TRBV30 with TRBJ1-6; TRBD1 is a possible D gene (6 bases). Germline lookup yields CDR1 GTSNPN and CDR2 SVGIG (reference sequence). The CDR3 contains 13 residues. Trimming stripped 5 bases from V and 5 bases from J, with 10 bases between. CDR3 bases: TGTGCCTGGGGGGGCACGAATAATTCACCCCTCCACTTT. Protein sequence: CAWGGTNNSPLHF. The whole variable domain, remainder taken from reference TRBV30 and TRBJ1-6, is SQTIHQWPATLVQPVGSPLSLECTVEGTSNPNLYWYRQAAGRGLQLLFYSVGIGQISSEVPQNLSASRPQDRQFILSSKKLLLSDSGFYLCAWGGTNNSPLHFGNGTRLTVT.

This clone has only one observation. J is TRBJ1-2 and V is TRBV28; no reliable D call. Germline values: CDR1 MDHEN, CDR2 SYDVKM. The V end lost 4 bases, the J end lost 0 bases, and 12 bases lay between the germline ends. The length of the CDR3 is 15 residues. In nucleotides, the CDR3 is TGTGCCAGCAGTTCGATTCGGCGGGCTAACTATGGCTACACCTTC. It encodes CASSSIRRANYGYTF.

This clone came up once. CDR3 residues: CASSLLAGVNEQFF. Written as DNA, the CDR3 is TGTGCCAGCAGTTTACTAGCGGGAGTCAATGAGCAGTTCTTC. The chain carries TRBV6-5 and TRBJ2-1; 11 bases are a match to TRBD2. V was clipped by 4 bases and J by 6 bases; unmatched bases: 2. CDR3 length: 14 residues. Germline CDR1 reads MNHEY; CDR2 reads SVGAGI.

V usage is TRBV7-9 and J usage is TRBJ2-5, with D possibly matching TRBD2 (5 bases). CDR1 and CDR2 from the germline V gene are SEHNR and FQNEAQ (reference sequence). The CDR3 loop spans 15 amino acids. Trimming shortened V by 5 bases and J by 5 bases, and 18 bases separated the two germline ends. CDR3 sequence (DNA): TGTGCCAGCAGCCACCTCCCGGGGTTAGAGGAGACCCAGTACTTC. The encoded protein is CASSHLPGLEETQYF.

V is TRBV6-5 and J is TRBJ2-6, with TRBD1 matching over 7 bases. CDR1 is MNHEY, CDR2 SVGAGI, per germline. V shed 4 bases and J 2 bases; nucleotides not matched to a gene: 2. This CDR3 is 15 amino acids long. Here the CDR3 DNA reads TGTGCCAGCAGTTTAAGGGGGCCTGGGGCCAACGTCCTGACTTTC. This encodes CASSLRGPGANVLTF.

This chain links TRBV23-1 with TRBJ2-5; 7 bases are a match to TRBD2. TRBV23-1 is flagged as an ORF with uncertain function. Unmatched junction bases numbered 15, after V lost 6 bases and J lost 5 bases. This CDR3 comprises 16 residues. The CDR3 region has the DNA TGCGCCAGCAGGGGGGATGAGCGGGGCAGATGGGAGACCCAGTACTTC. Encoded protein: CASRGDERGRWETQYF.

This CDR3 reads CASSSFPSGGKEQYF. CDR3 sequence (DNA): TGTGCCAGCAGTTCCTTCCCCAGCGGGGGCAAGGAGCAGTACTTC. This chain joins TRBV27 and TRBJ2-7, with TRBD2 identical over 8 bases. V gave up 4 bases and J gave up 7 bases; unmatched junction bases: 12. CDR3 length: 15 residues. Germline CDR1 and CDR2: MNHEY and SMNVEV (reference sequence).

The chain is built from TRBV12-3 or TRBV12-4 and TRBJ2-7; tentatively, D is TRBD2 (6 bases). The length of the CDR3 is 13 residues. The germline V and J ends were trimmed by 6 bases and 2 bases, with 11 bases remaining between them. The CDR3 spells CASSGGGPYEQYF. The CDR3 nucleotides are TGTGCCAGCAGCGGAGGAGGGCCCTACGAGCAGTACTTC.

The chain recombines TRBV5-1 with TRBJ1-2; TRBD1 might be the D (6 bases). The germline gives CDR1 SGHRS, CDR2 YFSETQ. CDR3 size: 17 residues. The V and J ends lost 4 bases and 1 base respectively, with 20 bases between them. The DNA for the CDR3 is TGCGCCAGCAGCCTGGACAGTCAGTCTTTATATAACTATGGCTACACCTTC. Amino acids: CASSLDSQSLYNYGYTF.